The source of this TCR beta chain is a study of cytomegalovirus exposure and HLA in healthy donors. This CDR3 contains 14 residues. Germline V CDR1 and CDR2: SGHAT, FQNNGV. V was cut by 5 bases and J by 6 bases, with 17 bases left in between. Method: immunoSEQ multiplex PCR; TCRdb's copy keeps in-frame clones and lacks some. The sample has fewer than 200,000 clones; 80% to 85% are singletons. Study findings and constraints: Researchers catalogued about 150 TCR beta chains as cytomegalovirus-associated. Many donors shared some public TCRs, even though most TCR sequences were rare.

A word on this clone: What it binds is unknown.

The sequence was collected from a woman under 30 in good health and CMV-seropositive. Material for sequencing was PBMCs. This chain uses TRBV11-2 with TRBJ2-7; D is unclear. The CDR3 sequence: CASSAQSPLGEQYF. The DNA of the CDR3 is TGTGCCAGCAGCGCCCAATCGCCCCTCGGCGAGCAGTACTTC.